The 13 T cell receptor beta chains in this list originate from one sample, sequenced in a study of blood T cells in healthy people across ages (dated by TCRdb to 2015 to 2017). Receptor amplification or capture employed 5' RACE. A second PCR of about 7 to 12 cycles was run with a J-beta primer mix and a sample-barcoded 5' primer. The public sequencing data were trimmed at Q25 with fastp and processed into clonotypes with MiXCR by TCRdb, which kept only in-frame beta chains. Every CDR3 protein is listed once, alongside the most common genes and DNA of its rows. The sample data list fewer than 2 million distinct CDR3 sequences, and 35% to 50% of these were observed just once. The ten largest clonotypes hold 20% to 25% of the sample. Sequencing was carried out using blood. The receptors were sampled from a human donor in good health.

The genes are TRBV6-5 and TRBJ2-5; D possibly corresponds to TRBD2 (5 bases). Germline V gene data show CDR1 as MNHEY and CDR2 as SVGAGI. Trimming took 0 bases from V and 7 from J, leaving 15 bases between them. The CDR3 is 15 amino acids. The CDR3 region is CASSYSSSGSGTQYF. The DNA for the CDR3 is TGTGCCAGCAGTTACTCGAGTTCCGGCAGCGGGACCCAGTACTTC.

This chain links TRBV29-1 with TRBJ2-7, with D unclear. This CDR3 contains 13 residues. Germline values: CDR1 SQVTM, CDR2 ANQGSEA. Deletions cut 7 bases from V and 6 bases from J, with 19 bases between. CDR3 in DNA: TGCAGCGGAACCCGATGGGGAACCAGCGAGCAGTACTTC. Amino acids: CSGTRWGTSEQYF.

This clonotype was counted between two and nine times. The V gene is TRBV12-3 or TRBV12-4, the J gene TRBJ2-5, with D possibly matching TRBD2 (5 bases). The J call may not be correct, given that the DNA end is closer to TRBJ2-7. This CDR3 contains 14 residues. The CDR3 DNA reads as TGTGCCAGCAGTTTATTGTTAGGAGGTTTCGAGCAGTACTTC. Protein sequence: CASSLLLGGFEQYF.

The chain uses TRBV5-1 and TRBJ1-2; 11 nucleotides line up with TRBD1. CDR1 is SGHRS, CDR2 YFSETQ, per germline. CDR3 size: 15 residues. The V gene end was trimmed by 5 bases and the J gene end by 5 bases; junction bases not matched to a gene: 8. The chain's CDR3 is CASRQDRGRGYGYTF. CDR3 coding DNA: TGCGCCAGCAGGCAGGACAGGGGGCGCGGGTATGGCTACACCTTC. Together with reference TRBV5-1 and TRBJ1-2, the CDR3 gives the full variable domain: KAGVTQTPRYLIKTRGQQVTLSCSPISGHRSVSWYQQTPGQGLQFLFEYFSETQRNKGNFPGRFSGRQFSNSRSEMNVSTLELGDSALYLCASRQDRGRGYGYTFGSGTRLTVV.

This clonotype was recorded at least ten times. The chain links TRBV6-4 to TRBJ2-3, with 10 bases lining up with TRBD1. Trimming at V came to 2 bases and at J to 1 base, leaving 0 bases not matched to a gene. Germline loops: CDR1 MRHNA, CDR2 SNTAGT. This CDR3 has 15 amino acids. The CDR3 DNA is TGTGCCAGCAGTGACGGGACAGGGGGCACAGATACGCAGTATTTT. Amino acid sequence: CASSDGTGGTDTQYF.

This clonotype was counted between two and nine times. This chain links TRBV6-5 with TRBJ2-7; 7 bases match TRBD1. The CDR3 sequence is 14 residues long. CDR1 and CDR2 (germline): MNHEY, SVGAGI. The J segment lost 7 bases and the V segment lost 6 bases, leaving 12 bases of the junction unmatched. DNA for the CDR3: TGTGCCAGCAGGATCCACAGGGGTTCTGGGGAGCAGTACTTC. Its translation is CASRIHRGSGEQYF.

The gene calls are TRBV5-6 and TRBJ1-6; D ambiguous. The germline gives CDR1 SGHDT, CDR2 YYEEEE. The CDR3 is made up of 15 amino acids. V shed 0 bases and J shed 8 bases, with 12 bases lying between them. The CDR3 here is CASSLAMANDSPLHF. In DNA, the CDR3 is TGTGCCAGCAGCTTGGCGATGGCGAATGATTCACCCCTCCACTTT.

This chain connects TRBV7-9 to TRBJ2-7; D might be TRBD1 or TRBD2, each matching 5 bases. The germline gives CDR1 SEHNR, CDR2 FQNEAQ (reference sequence). This CDR3 is built from 16 residues. Trimming took off 4 bases at V and 2 bases at J, with 18 bases between the two ends. The CDR3 nucleotides are TGTGCCAGCAGCTCAACGGGGATAGTCAGGGCCTACGAGCAGTACTTC. Its translation: CASSSTGIVRAYEQYF.

The rearrangement uses TRBV29-1 and TRBJ2-3, with D perhaps matching TRBD1 (6 bases). The CDR3 totals 13 residues. Trimming shortened V by 1 base and J by 2 bases, and 7 bases separated the two germline ends. The germline V gene has CDR1 SQVTM and CDR2 ANQGSEA. DNA for the CDR3: TGCAGCGTTGAAGGGACAGACACAGATACGCAGTATTTT. This sequence encodes CSVEGTDTDTQYF.

This clonotype was picked up a small number of times. The CDR3 here is CASSVVDPGSPLHF. CDR3 nucleotide sequence: TGTGCCAGCAGTGTGGTTGATCCCGGTTCACCCCTCCACTTT. J is TRBJ1-6 and V is TRBV25-1; D gene ambiguous. This CDR3 is built from 14 residues. Germline values: CDR1 MGHDK, CDR2 SYGVNS. V was shortened by 4 bases and J by 9 bases, with 13 bases between the two germline ends.

This clonotype was counted between two and nine times. The V call is TRBV11-2, the J call TRBJ1-1; D uncertain. The CDR3 loop spans 14 amino acids. V dropped 0 bases and J dropped 0 bases, with 5 bases sitting between them. CDR1 SGHAT and CDR2 FQNNGV come from the germline V gene. CDR3 region: CASSLDNLNTEAFF. CDR3 in DNA: TGTGCCAGCAGCTTAGATAATCTGAACACTGAAGCTTTCTTT.

This clonotype turned up a few times. The DNA for the CDR3 is TGTGCCAGCAGCCCCGACAGGGCAGGGACTGAAGCTTTCTTT. Its protein is CASSPDRAGTEAFF. The genes are TRBV7-2 and TRBJ1-1, with 7 bases that match TRBD1. V trimming: 5 bases; J trimming: 5 bases; junction bases outside the gene matches: 8. The CDR3 is made up of 14 amino acids. CDR1 is SGHTA and CDR2 is FQGNSA in the germline V gene.

For this clonotype: One end of the junction varies from germline; a read error may be responsible. Here the CDR3 reads CVSSSRLVAKNIQYF. Written as DNA, the CDR3 is TGTGTCAGCAGCTCACGACTAGTTGCCAAAAACATTCAGTACTTC. This chain connects TRBV3-1 to TRBJ2-4; tentative D call: TRBD2 (6 bases). CDR1 and CDR2 from the germline V gene are LGHDT and YNNKEL (reference sequence). The CDR3 extends over 15 amino acids.